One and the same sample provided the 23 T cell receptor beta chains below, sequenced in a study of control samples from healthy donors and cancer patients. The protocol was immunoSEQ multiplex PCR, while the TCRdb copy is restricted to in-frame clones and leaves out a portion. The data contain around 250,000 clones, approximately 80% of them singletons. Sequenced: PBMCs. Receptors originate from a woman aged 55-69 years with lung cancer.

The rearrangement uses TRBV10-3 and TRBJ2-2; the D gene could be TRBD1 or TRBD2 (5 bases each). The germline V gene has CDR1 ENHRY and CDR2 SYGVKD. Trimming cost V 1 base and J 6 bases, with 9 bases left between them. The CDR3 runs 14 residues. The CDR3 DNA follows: TGTGCCATCAGTGAGTTAGGGGACGCCGGGGAGCTGTTTTTT. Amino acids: CAISELGDAGELFF.

The CDR3 nucleotides are TGTGCCAGCAGCTTTGACAGGGGGCGTAAGTCCGGGGAGCTGTTTTTT. Protein product: CASSFDRGRKSGELFF. V and J are TRBV5-4 and TRBJ2-2; 10 positions match TRBD1. V lost 2 bases and J lost 6; bases outside the gene matches: 7. CDR1 is SGHNT and CDR2 is YYREEE in the germline V gene (reference sequence). The length of the CDR3 is 16 residues.

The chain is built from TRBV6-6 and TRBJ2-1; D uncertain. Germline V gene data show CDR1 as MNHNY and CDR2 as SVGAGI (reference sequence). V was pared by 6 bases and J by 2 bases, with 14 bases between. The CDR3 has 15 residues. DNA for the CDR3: TGTGCCAGCAGCCCGGACCTACAGACCTACAATGAGCAGTTCTTC. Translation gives CASSPDLQTYNEQFF.

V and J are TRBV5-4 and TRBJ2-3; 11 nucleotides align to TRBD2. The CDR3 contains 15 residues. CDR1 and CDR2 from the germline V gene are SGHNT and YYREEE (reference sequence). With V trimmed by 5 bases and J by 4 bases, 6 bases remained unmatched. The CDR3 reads CASRISGGASDTQYF. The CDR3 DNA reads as TGTGCCAGCAGAATTAGCGGGGGGGCCTCAGATACGCAGTATTTT. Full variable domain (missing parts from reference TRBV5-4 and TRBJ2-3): ETGVTQSPTHLIKTRGQQVTLRCSSQSGHNTVSWYQQALGQGPQFIFQYYREEENGRGNFPPRFSGLQFPNYSSELNVNALELDDSALYLCASRISGGASDTQYFGPGTRLTVL.

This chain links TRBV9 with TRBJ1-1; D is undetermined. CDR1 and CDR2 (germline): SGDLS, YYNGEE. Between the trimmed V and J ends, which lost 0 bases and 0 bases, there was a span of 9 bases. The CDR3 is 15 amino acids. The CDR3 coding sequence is TGTGCCAGCAGCGTAGAAACTGGGGTGAACACTGAAGCTTTCTTT. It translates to CASSVETGVNTEAFF.

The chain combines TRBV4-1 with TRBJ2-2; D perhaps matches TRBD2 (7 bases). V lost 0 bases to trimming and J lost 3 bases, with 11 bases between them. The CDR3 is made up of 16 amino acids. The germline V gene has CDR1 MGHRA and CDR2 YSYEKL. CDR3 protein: CASSQEGGAYTGELFF. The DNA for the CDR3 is TGCGCCAGCAGCCAAGAGGGGGGGGCGTACACCGGGGAGCTGTTTTTT.

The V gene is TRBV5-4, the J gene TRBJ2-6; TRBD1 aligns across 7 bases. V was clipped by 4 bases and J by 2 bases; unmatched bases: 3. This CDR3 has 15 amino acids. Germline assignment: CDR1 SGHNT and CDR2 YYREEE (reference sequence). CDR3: CASSPQGAGANVLTF. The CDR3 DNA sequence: TGTGCCAGCAGCCCGCAGGGGGCTGGGGCCAACGTCCTGACTTTC.

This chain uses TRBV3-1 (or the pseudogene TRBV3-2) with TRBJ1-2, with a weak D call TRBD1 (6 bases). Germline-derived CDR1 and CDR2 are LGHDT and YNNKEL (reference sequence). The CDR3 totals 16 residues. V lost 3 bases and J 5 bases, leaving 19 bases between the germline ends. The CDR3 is CASSHGGPQGRYGYTF. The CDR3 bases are TGTGCCAGCAGCCATGGGGGGCCGCAAGGGCGGTATGGCTACACCTTC.

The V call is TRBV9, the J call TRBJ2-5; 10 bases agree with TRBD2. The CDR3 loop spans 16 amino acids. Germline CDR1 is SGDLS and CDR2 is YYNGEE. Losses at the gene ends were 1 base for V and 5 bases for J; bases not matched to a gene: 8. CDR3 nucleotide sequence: TGTGCCAGCAGCGTAACGAAAGGGACTAGCGAGGAGACCCAGTACTTC. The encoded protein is CASSVTKGTSEETQYF. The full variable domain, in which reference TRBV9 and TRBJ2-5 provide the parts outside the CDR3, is DSGVTQTPKHLITATGQRVTLRCSPRSGDLSVYWYQQSLDQGLQFLIQYYNGEERAKGNILERFSAQQFPDLHSELNLSSLELGDSALYFCASSVTKGTSEETQYFGPGTRLLVL.

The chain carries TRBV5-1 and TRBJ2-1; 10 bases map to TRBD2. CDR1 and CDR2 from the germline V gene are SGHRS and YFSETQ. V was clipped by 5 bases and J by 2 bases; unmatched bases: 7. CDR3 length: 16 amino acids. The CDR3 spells CASSSLAGATYNEQFF. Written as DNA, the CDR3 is TGCGCCAGCAGTTCCCTAGCGGGAGCAACCTACAATGAGCAGTTCTTC.

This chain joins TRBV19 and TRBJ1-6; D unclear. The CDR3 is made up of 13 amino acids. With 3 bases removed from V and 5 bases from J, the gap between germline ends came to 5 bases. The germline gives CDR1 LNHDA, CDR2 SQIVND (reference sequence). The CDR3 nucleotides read TGTGCCAGTAGTATCCGGGATAATTCACCCCTCCACTTT. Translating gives CASSIRDNSPLHF.

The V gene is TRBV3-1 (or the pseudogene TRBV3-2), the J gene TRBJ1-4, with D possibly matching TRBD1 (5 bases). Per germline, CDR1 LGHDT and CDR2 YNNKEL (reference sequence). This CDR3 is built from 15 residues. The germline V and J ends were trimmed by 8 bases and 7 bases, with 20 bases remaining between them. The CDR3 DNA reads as TGTGCCAGCGGCGGCCTCGGCAGGGTGGGTGAAAAACTGTTTTTT. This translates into CASGGLGRVGEKLFF.

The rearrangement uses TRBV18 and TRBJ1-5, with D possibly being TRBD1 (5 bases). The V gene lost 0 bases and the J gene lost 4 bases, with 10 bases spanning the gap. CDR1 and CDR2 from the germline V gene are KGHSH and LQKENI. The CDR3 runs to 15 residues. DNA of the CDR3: TGTGCCAGCTCACCACCCGTGGCAGGGAATCAGCCCCAGCATTTT. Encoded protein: CASSPPVAGNQPQHF.

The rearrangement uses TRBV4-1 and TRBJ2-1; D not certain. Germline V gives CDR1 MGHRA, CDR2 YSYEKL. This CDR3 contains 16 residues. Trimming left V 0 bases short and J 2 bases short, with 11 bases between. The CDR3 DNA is TGCGCCAGCAGCCAAGAGGCCACGAGCACCTACAATGAGCAGTTCTTC. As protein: CASSQEATSTYNEQFF.

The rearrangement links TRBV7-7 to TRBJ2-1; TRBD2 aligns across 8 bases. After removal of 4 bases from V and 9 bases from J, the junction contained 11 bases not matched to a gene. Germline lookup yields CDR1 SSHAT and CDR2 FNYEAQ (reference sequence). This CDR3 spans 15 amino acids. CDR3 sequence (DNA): TGTGCCAGCAGCTCCCTAAGCGGGAGCGGGGGTGAGCAGTTCTTC. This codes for CASSSLSGSGGEQFF.

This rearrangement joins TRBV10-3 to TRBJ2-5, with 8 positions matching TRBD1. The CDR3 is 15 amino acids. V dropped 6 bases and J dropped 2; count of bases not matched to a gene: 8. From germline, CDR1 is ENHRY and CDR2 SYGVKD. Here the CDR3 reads CAIRPGTGLQETQYF. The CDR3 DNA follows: TGTGCCATCAGACCAGGGACAGGACTACAAGAGACCCAGTACTTC.

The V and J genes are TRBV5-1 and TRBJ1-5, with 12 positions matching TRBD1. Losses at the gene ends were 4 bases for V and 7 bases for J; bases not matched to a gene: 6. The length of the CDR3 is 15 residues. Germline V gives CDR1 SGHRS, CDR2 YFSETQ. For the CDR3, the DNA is TGCGCCAGCAGCCCCGGGACAGGGGGCGACCAGCCCCAGCATTTT. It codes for CASSPGTGGDQPQHF.

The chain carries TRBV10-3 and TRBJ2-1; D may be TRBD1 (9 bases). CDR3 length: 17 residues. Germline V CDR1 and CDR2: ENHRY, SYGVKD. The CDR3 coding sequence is TGTCCCACCAGTGCGGGGGGCGGGGGGACAGGGTCGAATGAGCAGTTCTTC. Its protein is CPTSAGGGGTGSNEQFF.

CDR3 residues: CASSLEDYNEQFF. The CDR3 nucleotides are TGTGCCAGCAGCTTGGAAGACTACAATGAGCAGTTCTTC. The chain uses TRBV5-5 and TRBJ2-1, with unresolved D. This CDR3 comprises 13 residues. Germline V gene lookup returns CDR1 SGHKS and CDR2 YYEKEE (reference sequence). V was cut by 0 bases and J by 3 bases, with 4 bases left in between.

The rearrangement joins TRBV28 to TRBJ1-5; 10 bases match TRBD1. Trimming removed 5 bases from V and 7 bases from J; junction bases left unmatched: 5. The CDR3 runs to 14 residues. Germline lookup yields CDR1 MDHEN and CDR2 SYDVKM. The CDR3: CASSIGTGEQPQHF. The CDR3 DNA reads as TGTGCCAGCAGTATAGGGACAGGGGAACAGCCCCAGCATTTT. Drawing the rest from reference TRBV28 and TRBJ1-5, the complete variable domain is DVKVTQSSRYLVKRTGEKVFLECVQDMDHENMFWYRQDPGLGLRLIYFSYDVKMKEKGDIPEGYSVSREKKERFSLILESASTNQTSMYLCASSIGTGEQPQHFGDGTRLSIL.

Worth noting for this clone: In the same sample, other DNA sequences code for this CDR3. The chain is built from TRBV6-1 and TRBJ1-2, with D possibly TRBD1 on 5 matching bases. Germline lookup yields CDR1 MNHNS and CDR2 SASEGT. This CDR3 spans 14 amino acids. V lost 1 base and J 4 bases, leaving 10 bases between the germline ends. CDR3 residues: CASSEVGGSYGYTF. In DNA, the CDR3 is TGTGCCAGCAGTGAAGTTGGGGGGAGCTATGGCTACACCTTC.

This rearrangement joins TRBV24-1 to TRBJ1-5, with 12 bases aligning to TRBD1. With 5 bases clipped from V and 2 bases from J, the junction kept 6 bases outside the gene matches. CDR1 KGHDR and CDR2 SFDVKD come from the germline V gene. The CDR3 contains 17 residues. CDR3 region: CATSALGTGGGNQPQHF. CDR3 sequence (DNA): TGTGCCACCAGTGCTTTAGGGACAGGGGGCGGCAATCAGCCCCAGCATTTT.

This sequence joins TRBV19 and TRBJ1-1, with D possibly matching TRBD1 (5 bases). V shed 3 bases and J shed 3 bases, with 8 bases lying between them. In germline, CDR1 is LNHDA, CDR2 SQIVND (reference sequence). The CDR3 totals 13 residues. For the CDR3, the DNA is TGTGCCAGTAGTATTATAGGGGACACTGAAGCTTTCTTT. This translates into CASSIIGDTEAFF.